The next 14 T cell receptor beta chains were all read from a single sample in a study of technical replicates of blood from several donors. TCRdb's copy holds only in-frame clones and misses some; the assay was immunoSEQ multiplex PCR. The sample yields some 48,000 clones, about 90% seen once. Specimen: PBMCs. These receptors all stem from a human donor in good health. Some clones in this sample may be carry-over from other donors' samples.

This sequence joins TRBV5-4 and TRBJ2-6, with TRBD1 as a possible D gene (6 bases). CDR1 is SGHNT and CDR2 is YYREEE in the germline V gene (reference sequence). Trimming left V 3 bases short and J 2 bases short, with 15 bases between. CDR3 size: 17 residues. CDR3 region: CASSSGHATTGANVLTF. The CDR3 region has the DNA TGTGCCAGCAGCTCGGGACATGCTACCACTGGGGCCAACGTCCTGACTTTC.

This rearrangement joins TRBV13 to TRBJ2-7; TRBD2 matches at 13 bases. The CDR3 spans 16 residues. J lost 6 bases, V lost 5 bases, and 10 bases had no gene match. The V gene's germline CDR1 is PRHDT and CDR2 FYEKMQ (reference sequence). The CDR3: CASSIQGTSGMGEQYF. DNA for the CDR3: TGTGCCAGCAGCATACAGGGGACTAGCGGGATGGGCGAGCAGTACTTC.

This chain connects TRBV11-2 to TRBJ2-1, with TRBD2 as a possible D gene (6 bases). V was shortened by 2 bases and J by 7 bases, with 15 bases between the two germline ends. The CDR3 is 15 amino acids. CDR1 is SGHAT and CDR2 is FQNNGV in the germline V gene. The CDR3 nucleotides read TGTGCCAGCAGCTTATTGGCAGCCGGGACTAATGAGCAGTTCTTC. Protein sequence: CASSLLAAGTNEQFF. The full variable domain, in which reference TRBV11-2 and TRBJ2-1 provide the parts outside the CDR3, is EAGVAQSPRYKIIEKRQSVAFWCNPISGHATLYWYQQILGQGPKLLIQFQNNGVVDDSQLPKDRFSAERLKGVDSTLKIQPAKLEDSAVYLCASSLLAAGTNEQFFGPGTRLTVL.

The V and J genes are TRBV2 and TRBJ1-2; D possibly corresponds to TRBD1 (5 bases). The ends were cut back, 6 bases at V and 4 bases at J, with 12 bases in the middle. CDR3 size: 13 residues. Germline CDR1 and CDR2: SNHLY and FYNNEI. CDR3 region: CASRPRGGYGYTF. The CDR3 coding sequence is TGTGCCAGCAGGCCACGGGGGGGCTATGGCTACACCTTC.

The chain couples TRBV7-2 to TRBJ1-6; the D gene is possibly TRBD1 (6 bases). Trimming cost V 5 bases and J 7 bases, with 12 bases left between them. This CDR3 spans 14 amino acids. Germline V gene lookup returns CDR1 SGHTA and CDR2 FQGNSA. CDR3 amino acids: CASSAGTSNSPLHF. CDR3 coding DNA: TGTGCCAGCAGCGCCGGGACATCGAATTCACCCCTCCACTTT.

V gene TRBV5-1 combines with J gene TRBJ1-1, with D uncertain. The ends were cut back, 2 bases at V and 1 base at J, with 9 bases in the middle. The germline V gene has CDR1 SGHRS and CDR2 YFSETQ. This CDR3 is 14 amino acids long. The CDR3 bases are TGCGCCAGCAGCTTCGGTCCTCGGAACACTGAAGCTTTCTTT. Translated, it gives CASSFGPRNTEAFF.

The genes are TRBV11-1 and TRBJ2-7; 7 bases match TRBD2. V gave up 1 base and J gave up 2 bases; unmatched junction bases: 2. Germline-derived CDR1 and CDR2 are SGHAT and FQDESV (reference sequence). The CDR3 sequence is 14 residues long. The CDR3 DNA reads TGTGCCAGCAGCTTAGGGGGAGGGGCCTACGAGCAGTACTTC. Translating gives CASSLGGGAYEQYF.

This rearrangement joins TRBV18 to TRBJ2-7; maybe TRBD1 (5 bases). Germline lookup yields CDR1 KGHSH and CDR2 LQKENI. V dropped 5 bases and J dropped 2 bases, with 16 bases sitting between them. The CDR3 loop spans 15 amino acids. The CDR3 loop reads CASSGLGHSPYEQYF. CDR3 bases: TGTGCCAGCTCAGGGTTAGGACATAGTCCCTACGAGCAGTACTTC. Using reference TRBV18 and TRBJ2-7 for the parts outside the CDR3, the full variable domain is NAGVMQNPRHLVRRRGQEARLRCSPMKGHSHVYWYRQLPEEGLKFMVYLQKENIIDESGMPKERFSAEFPKEGPSILRIQQVVRGDSAAYFCASSGLGHSPYEQYFGPGTRLTVT.

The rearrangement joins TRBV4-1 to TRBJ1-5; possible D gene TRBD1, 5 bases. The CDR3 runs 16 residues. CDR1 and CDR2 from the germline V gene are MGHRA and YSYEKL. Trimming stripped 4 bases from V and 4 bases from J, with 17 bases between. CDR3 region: CASSPKGVLVNQPQHF. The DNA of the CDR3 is TGCGCCAGCAGCCCAAAAGGGGTGCTGGTAAATCAGCCCCAGCATTTT.

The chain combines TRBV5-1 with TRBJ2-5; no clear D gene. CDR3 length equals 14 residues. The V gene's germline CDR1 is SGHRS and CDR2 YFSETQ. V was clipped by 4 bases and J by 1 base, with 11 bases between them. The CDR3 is CASSPGWSQETQYF. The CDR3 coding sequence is TGCGCCAGCAGCCCCGGGTGGTCCCAAGAGACCCAGTACTTC.

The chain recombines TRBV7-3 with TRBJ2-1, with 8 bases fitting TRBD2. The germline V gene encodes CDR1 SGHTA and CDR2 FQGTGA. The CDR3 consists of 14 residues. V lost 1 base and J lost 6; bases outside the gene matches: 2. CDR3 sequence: CASSLIGTSNEQFF. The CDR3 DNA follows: TGTGCCAGCAGCTTAATTGGGACTAGCAATGAGCAGTTCTTC.

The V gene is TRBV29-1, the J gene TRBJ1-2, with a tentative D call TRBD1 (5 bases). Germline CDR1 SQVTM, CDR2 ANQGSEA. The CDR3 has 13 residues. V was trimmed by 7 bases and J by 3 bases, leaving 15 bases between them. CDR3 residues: CSAGGGGDYGYTF. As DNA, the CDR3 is TGCAGCGCTGGCGGGGGGGGAGACTATGGCTACACCTTC.

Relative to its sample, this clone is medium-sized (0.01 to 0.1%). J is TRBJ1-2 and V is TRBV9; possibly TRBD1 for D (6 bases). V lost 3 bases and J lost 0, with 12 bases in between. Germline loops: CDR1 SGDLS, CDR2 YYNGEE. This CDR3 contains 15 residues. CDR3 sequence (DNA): TGTGCCAGCAGCGAAACAGGGTTAGCTAACTATGGCTACACCTTC. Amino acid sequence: CASSETGLANYGYTF.

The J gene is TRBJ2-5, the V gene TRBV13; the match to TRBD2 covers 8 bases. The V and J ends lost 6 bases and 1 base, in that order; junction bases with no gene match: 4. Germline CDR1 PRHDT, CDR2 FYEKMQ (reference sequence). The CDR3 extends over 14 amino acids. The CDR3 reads CASRLLAAQETQYF. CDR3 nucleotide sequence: TGTGCCAGCAGGTTACTAGCGGCCCAAGAGACCCAGTACTTC.